This paragraph covers one T cell receptor beta chain sequence. The data were obtained in a study of technical replicates of blood from a handful of donors. Clones were sequenced by immunoSEQ multiplex PCR, and TCRdb holds only the in-frame ones, with some missing. The table shows more than 55,000 clones, with approximately 91% occurring only once. This CDR3 contains 14 residues. V dropped 2 bases and J dropped 6 bases, with 13 bases sitting between them. The germline V gene has CDR1 MNHEY and CDR2 SVGAGI. The V call is TRBV6-5, the J call TRBJ1-2; D is unclear. Sequenced sample: PBMCs. The TCR comes from a human donor in good health. Some clones in this sample may be carry-over from other donors' samples. The CDR3 here is CASSYLPNRDGYTF. The CDR3 nucleotides read TGTGCCAGCAGTTACCTTCCAAATCGGGATGGCTACACCTTC.